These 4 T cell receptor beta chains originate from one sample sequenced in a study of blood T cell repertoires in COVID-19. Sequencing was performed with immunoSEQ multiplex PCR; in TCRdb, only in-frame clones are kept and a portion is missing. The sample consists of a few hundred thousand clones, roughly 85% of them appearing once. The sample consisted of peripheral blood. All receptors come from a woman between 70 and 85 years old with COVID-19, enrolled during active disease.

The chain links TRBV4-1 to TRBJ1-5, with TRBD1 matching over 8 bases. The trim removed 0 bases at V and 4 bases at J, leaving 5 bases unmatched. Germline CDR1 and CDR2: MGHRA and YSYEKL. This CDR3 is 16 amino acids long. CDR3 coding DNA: TGCGCCAGCAGCCAAGAAGCAGGGACAGGTAATCAGCCCCAGCATTTT. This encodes CASSQEAGTGNQPQHF.

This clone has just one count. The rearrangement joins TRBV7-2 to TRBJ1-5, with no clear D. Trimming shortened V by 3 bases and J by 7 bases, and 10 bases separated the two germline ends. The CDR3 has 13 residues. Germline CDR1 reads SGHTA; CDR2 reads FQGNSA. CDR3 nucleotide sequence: TGTGCCAGCAGCTTCGACCTAGCCCAGCCCCAGCATTTT. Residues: CASSFDLAQPQHF.

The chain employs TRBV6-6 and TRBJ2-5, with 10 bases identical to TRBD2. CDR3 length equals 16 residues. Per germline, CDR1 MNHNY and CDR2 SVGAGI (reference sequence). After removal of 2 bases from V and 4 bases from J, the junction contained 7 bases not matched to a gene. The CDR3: CASSYASGGRVETQYF. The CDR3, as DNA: TGTGCCAGCAGTTACGCTAGCGGGGGCCGGGTAGAGACCCAGTACTTC.

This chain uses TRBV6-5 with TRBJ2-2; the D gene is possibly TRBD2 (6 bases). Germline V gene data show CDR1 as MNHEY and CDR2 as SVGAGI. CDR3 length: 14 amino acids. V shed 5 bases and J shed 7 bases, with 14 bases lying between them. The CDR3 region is CASSRRAVDGELFF. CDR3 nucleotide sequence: TGTGCCAGCAGTCGGAGGGCTGTTGACGGGGAGCTGTTTTTT.